This TCR beta chain was sequenced during a study of cytomegalovirus exposure and HLA in healthy donors. Regarding the study as a whole: In vitro assays verified that three CMV-associated chains recognized CMV antigens specifically. Among TCR beta chains, those listed as cytomegalovirus-associated numbered roughly 150. TCR beta sequences numbering over 15,000 were associated with HLA alleles at 0.05 false discovery rate in a later analysis. TCR beta V- and J-gene trimming, according to a later analysis, was linked to a missense DCLRE1C variant.

Amplification used 60 Vbeta primers and 13 Jbeta primers. Profiled with immunoSEQ multiplex PCR; TCRdb holds only in-frame clones, not every one. The sample contains roughly 150,000 clones, over 60% of which appear only once. Points on this clone: Its matching antigen is unknown.

The receptor was derived from a woman aged 25 to 39 in good health and CMV-seropositive. The specimen was PBMCs.

This CDR3 is CSVVPGGSGNQPQHF. Written as DNA, the CDR3 is TGCAGCGTTGTTCCAGGGGGCTCGGGCAATCAGCCCCAGCATTTT. This rearrangement joins TRBV29-1 to TRBJ1-5, with 8 bases fitting TRBD1. This CDR3 region has 15 residues. The V gene end was trimmed by 4 bases and the J gene end by 2 bases; junction bases not matched to a gene: 7. Germline assignment: CDR1 SQVTM and CDR2 ANQGSEA.